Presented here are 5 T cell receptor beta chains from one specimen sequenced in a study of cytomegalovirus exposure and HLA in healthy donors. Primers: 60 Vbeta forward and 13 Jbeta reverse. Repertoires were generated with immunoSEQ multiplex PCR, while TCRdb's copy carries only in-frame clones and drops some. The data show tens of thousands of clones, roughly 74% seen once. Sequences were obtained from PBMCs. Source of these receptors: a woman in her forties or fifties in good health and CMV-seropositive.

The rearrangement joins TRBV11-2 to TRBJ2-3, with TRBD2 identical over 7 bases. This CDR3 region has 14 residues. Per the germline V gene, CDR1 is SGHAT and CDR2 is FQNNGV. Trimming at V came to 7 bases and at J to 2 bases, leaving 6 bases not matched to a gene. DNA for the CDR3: TGTGCCAGCACTCTCCTAGCGGACACAGATACGCAGTATTTT. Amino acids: CASTLLADTDTQYF.

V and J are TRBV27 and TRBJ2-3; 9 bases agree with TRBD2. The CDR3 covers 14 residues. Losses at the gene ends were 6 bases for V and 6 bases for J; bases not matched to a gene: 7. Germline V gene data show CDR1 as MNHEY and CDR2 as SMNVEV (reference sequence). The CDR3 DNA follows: TGTGCCAGCAGCTCTAGCGGGATCTATGATACGCAGTATTTT. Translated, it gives CASSSSGIYDTQYF.

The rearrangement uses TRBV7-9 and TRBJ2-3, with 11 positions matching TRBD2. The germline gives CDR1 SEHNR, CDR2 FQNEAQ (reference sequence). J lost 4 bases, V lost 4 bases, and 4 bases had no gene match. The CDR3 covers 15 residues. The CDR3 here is CASSSLAGGPDTQYF. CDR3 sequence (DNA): TGTGCCAGCAGCTCCCTAGCGGGAGGTCCAGATACGCAGTATTTT.

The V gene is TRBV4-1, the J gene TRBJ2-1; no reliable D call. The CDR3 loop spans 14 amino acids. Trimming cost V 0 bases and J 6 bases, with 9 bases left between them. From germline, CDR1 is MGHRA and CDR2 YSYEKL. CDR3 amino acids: CASSQDPLVNEQFF. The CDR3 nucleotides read TGCGCCAGCAGCCAAGACCCTTTAGTCAATGAGCAGTTCTTC.

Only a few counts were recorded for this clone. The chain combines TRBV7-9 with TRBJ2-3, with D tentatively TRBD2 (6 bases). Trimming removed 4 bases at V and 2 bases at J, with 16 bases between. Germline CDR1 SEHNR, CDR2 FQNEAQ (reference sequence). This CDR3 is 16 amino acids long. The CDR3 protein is CASSSDGGGATDTQYF. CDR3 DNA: TGTGCCAGCAGCTCAGACGGGGGAGGAGCCACAGATACGCAGTATTTT. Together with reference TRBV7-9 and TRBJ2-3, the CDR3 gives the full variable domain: DTGVSQNPRHKITKRGQNVTFRCDPISEHNRLYWYRQTLGQGPEFLTYFQNEAQLEKSRLLSDRFSAERPKGSFSTLEIQRTEQGDSAMYLCASSSDGGGATDTQYFGPGTRLTVL.